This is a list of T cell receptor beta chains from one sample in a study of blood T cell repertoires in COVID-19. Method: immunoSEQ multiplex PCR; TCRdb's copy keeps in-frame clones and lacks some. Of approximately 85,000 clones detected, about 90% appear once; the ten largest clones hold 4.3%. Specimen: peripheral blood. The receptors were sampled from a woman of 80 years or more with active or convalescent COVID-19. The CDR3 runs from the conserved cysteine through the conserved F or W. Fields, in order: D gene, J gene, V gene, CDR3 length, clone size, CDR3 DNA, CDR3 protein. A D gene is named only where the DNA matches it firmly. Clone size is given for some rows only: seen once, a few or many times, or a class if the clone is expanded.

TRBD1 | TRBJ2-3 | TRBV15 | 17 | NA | TGTGCCACCAGCAGAAACAGGGGAACATTACCACGAGATACGCAGTATTTT | CATSRNRGTLPRDTQYF
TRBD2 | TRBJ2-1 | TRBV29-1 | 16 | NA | TGCAGCGTTGAAGTGGGTTCAGCGGGAGCTTACAATGAGCAGTTCTTC | CSVEVGSAGAYNEQFF
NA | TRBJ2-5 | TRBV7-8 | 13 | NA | TGTGCCAGCAGCTTATCAGGGCTGCAGACCCAGTACTTC | CASSLSGLQTQYF
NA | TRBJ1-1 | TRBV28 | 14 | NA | TGTGCCAGCAGTCAACTACGGGTAAACACTGAAGCTTTCTTT | CASSQLRVNTEAFF
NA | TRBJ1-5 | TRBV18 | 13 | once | TGTGCCAGCTCACCACAAGCAAATCAGCCCCAGCATTTT | CASSPQANQPQHF
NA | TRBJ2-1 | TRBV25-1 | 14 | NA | TGTGCCAGCAGTGACCTAGGACAGTATGATGAGCAGTTCTTC | CASSDLGQYDEQFF
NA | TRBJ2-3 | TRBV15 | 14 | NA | TGTGCCACCAGCGGGGACTTGACTAGGCATACGCAGTATTTT | CATSGDLTRHTQYF
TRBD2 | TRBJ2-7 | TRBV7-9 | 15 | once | TGTGCCAGCAGCTTAGGAACTAGCGGGAGTGACGAGCAGTACTTC | CASSLGTSGSDEQYF
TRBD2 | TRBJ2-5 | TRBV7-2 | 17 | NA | TGTGCCAGCAGCTTAGAGCCGACTAGCGGGAGTACAGAGACCCAGTACTTC | CASSLEPTSGSTETQYF
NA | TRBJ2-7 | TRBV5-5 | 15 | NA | TGTGCCAGCAGCTATTTCTCGGGAGCCAAGTACGAGCAGTACTTC | CASSYFSGAKYEQYF
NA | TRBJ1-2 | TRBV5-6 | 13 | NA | TGTGCCAGCAGCATACAGGGTGGCTATGGCTACACCTTC | CASSIQGGYGYTF
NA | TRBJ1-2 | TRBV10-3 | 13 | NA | TGTGCCATCAGTGAGTCGGACTACTATGGCTACACCTTC | CAISESDYYGYTF
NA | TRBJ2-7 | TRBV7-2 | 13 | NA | TGTGCCAGCAGCTTAAGCGTCAGGGGCGAGCAGTACTTC | CASSLSVRGEQYF
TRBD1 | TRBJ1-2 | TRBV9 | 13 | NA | TGTGCCAGCAGCGTTAGAACAGGGGAAGGCTACACCTTC | CASSVRTGEGYTF
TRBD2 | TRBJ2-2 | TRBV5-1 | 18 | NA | TGCGCCAGCAGCTTGACGCCTAGCGGGAGTAGTCGGTTCGGGGAGCTGTTTTTT | CASSLTPSGSSRFGELFF
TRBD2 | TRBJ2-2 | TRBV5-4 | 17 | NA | TGTGCCAGCAGCCTAGCCGGGGCGGGACTAATCGAAGGGGAGCTGTTTTTT | CASSLAGAGLIEGELFF
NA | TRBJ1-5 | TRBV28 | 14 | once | TGTGCCAGCAGTCCCAGACAGTTTGGACAGCCCCAGCATTTT | CASSPRQFGQPQHF
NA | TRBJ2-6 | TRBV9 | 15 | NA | TGTGCCAGCAGCGTTCAAGGGACAGGGGCCAACGTCCTGACTTTC | CASSVQGTGANVLTF
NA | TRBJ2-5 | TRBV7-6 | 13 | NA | TGTGCCAGCAGCCGGACATTTCAAGAGACCCAGTACTTC | CASSRTFQETQYF
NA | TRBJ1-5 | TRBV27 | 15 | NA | TGTGCCAGCAGTCCCCTGACAGAAGGCAATCAGCCCCAGCATTTT | CASSPLTEGNQPQHF
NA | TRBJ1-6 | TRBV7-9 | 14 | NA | TGTGCCAGCAGCTTAGGACAGCCCAATTCACCCCTCCACTTT | CASSLGQPNSPLHF
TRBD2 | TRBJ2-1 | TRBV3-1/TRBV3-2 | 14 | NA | TGTGCCAGCAGCCTGAGGGAGGGCAGTAATGAGCAGTTCTTC | CASSLREGSNEQFF
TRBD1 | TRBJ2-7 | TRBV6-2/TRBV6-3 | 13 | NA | TGTGCCAGCAGTTCCTACAGGGGCTACGAGCAGTACTTC | CASSSYRGYEQYF